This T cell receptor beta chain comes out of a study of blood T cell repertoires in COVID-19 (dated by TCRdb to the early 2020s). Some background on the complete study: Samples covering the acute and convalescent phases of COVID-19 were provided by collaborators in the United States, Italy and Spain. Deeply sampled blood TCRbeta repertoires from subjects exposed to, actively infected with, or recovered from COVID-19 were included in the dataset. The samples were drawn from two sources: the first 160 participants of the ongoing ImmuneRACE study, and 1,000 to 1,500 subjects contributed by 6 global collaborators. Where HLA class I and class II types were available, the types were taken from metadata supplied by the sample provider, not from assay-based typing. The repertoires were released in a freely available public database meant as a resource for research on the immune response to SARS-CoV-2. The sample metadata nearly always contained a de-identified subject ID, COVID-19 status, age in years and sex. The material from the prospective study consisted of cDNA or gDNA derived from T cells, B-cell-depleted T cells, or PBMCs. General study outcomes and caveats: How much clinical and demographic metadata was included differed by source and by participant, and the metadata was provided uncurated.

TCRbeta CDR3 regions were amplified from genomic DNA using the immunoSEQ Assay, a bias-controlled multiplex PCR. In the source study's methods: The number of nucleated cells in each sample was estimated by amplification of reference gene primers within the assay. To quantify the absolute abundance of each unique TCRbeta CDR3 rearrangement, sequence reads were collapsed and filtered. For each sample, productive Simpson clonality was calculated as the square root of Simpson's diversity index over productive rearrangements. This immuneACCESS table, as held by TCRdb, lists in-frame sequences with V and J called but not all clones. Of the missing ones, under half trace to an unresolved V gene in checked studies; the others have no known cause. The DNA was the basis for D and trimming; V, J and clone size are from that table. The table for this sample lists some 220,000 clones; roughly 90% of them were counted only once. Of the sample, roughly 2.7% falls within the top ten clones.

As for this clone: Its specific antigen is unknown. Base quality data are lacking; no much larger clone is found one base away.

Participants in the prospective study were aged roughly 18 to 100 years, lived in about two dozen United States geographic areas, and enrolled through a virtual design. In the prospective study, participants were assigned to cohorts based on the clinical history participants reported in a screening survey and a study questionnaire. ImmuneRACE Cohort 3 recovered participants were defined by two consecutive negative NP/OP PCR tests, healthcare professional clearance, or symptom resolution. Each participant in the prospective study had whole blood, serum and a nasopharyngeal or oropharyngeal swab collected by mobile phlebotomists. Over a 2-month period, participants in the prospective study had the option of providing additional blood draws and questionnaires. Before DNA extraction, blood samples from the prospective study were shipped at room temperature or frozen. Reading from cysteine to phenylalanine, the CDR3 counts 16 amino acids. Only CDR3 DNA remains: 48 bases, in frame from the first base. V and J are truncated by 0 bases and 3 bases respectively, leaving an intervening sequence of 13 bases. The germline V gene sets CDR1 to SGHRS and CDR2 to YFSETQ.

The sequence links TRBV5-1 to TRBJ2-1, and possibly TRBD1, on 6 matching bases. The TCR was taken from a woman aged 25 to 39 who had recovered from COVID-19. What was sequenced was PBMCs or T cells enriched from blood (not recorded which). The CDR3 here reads CASSLEGDSFYNEQFF. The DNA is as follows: TGCGCCAGCAGCTTGGAGGGGGATAGTTTCTACAATGAGCAGTTCTTC.